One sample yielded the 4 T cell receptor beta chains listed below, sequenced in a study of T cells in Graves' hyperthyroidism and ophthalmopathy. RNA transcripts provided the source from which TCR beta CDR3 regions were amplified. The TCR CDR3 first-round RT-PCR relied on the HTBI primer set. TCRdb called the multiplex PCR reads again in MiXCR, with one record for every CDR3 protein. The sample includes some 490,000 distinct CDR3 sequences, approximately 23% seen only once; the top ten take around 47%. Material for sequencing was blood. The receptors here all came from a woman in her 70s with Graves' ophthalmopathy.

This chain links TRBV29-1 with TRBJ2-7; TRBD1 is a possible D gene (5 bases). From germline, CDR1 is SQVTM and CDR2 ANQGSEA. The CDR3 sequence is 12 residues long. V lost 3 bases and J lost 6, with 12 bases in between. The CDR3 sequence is CSVDQGPGEQYF. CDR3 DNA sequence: TGCAGCGTTGATCAGGGTCCGGGCGAGCAGTACTTC.

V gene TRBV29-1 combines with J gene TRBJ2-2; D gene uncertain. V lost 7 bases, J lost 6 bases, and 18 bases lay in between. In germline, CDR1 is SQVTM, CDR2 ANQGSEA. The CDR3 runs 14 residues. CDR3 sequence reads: CSGKTLGRSGELFF. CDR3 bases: TGCAGCGGTAAGACGCTCGGACGGTCCGGGGAGCTGTTTTTT.

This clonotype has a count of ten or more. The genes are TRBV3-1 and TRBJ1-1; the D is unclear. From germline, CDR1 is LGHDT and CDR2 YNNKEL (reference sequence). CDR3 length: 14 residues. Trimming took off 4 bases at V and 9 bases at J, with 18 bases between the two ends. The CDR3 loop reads CASSLSTFRLQAFF. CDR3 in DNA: TGTGCCAGCAGCCTAAGTACCTTTAGACTCCAAGCTTTCTTT.

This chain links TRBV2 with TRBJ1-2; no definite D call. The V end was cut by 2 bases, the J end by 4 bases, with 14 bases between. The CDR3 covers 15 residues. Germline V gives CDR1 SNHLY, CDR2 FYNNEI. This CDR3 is CASSEIGRSPYGYTF. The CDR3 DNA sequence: TGTGCCAGCAGTGAAATTGGCAGAAGCCCCTATGGCTACACCTTC. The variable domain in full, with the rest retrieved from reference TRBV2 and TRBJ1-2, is EPEVTQTPSHQVTQMGQEVILRCVPISNHLYFYWYRQILGQKVEFLVSFYNNEISEKSEIFDDQFSVERPDGSNFTLKIRSTKLEDSAMYFCASSEIGRSPYGYTFGSGTRLTVV.